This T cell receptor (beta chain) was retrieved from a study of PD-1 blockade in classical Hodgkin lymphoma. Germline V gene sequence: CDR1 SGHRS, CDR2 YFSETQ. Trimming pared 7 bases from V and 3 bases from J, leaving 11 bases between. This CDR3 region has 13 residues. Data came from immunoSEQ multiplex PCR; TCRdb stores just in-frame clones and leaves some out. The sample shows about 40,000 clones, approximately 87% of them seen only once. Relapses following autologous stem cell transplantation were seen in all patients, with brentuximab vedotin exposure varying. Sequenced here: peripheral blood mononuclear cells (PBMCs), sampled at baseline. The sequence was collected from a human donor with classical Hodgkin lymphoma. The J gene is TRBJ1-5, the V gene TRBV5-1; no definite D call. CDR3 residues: CASSDGPNQPQHF. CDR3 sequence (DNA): TGCGCCAGCTCGGACGGACCCAATCAGCCCCAGCATTTT.